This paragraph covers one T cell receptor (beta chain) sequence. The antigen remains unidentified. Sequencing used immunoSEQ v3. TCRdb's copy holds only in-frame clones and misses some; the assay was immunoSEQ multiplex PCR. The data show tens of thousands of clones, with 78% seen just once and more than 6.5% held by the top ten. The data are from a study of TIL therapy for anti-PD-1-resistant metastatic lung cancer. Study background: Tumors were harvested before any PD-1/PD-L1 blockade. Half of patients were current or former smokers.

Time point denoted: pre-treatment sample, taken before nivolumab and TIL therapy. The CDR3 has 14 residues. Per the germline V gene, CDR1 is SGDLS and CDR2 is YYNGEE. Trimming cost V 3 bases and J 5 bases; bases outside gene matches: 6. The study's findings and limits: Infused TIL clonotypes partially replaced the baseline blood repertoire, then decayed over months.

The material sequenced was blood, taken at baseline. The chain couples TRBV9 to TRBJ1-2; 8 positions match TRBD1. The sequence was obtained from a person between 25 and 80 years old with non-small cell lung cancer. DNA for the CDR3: TGTGCCAGCAGCGATAGGACAGGGCGGTATGGCTACACCTTC. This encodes CASSDRTGRYGYTF.